The rows below give T cell receptor beta chains drawn from one sample of a study of high-grade serous ovarian cancer treatment subgroups. The assay was immunoSEQ multiplex PCR, and TCRdb's table has in-frame clones only and misses some. The table includes fewer than 9,500 clones, 62% detected once. Sequencing was carried out using tumor tissue. The receptors come from a human donor with high-grade serous ovarian cancer. The CDR3 runs from the conserved cysteine through the conserved F or W. D genes are given only for firm matches. Some rows have no size entry. The others give once, few or many, or a class for an expanded clone.

>-|TRBJ2-3|-|TRBV12-5
CASGLVLDGKRVDTDTQYF
TGTGCTAGTGGTTTGGTCTTGGACGGTAAGCGGGTCGACACAGATACGCAGTATTTT
>-|TRBJ2-7|-|TRBV20-1
CSAKQSYEQYF
TGCAGTGCTAAGCAGAGCTACGAGCAGTACTTC
>-|TRBJ2-7|TRBD2|TRBV27
CASSTGLAGPGIYEQYF
TGTGCCAGCAGTACCGGACTAGCGGGCCCAGGGATCTACGAGCAGTACTTC
>medium-sized|TRBJ2-1|-|TRBV10-3
CAISPRLDGRPNEQFF
TGTGCCATCAGTCCTCGACTGGACGGAAGACCAAATGAGCAGTTCTTC
>-|TRBJ1-2|-|TRBV28
CASSLSPALSDGYTF
TGTGCCAGCAGTTTGTCCCCGGCCTTATCGGACGGCTACACCTTC
>-|TRBJ2-7|-|TRBV4-1
CASSQGPYEQYF
TGCGCCAGCAGCCAAGGACCCTACGAGCAGTACTTC
>-|TRBJ2-7|-|TRBV4-2
CASSLGGGSVYEQYF
TGTGCCAGCAGCTTGGGGGGTGGATCGGTCTACGAGCAGTACTTC
>-|TRBJ1-2|TRBD1|TRBV5-1
CASSLGQGAPFGGYTF
TGCGCCAGCAGCTTGGGACAGGGGGCCCCCTTCGGGGGCTACACCTTC
>few|TRBJ2-4|-|TRBV13
CASSLKGAKNIQYF
TGTGCCAGCAGCCTAAAGGGGGCCAAAAACATTCAGTACTTC
>-|TRBJ2-5|TRBD2|TRBV11-2
CASSRGLAEETQYF
TGTGCCAGCAGCCGGGGACTAGCGGAAGAGACCCAGTACTTC
>-|TRBJ1-4|-|TRBV28
CASSRGQLNEKLFF
TGTGCCAGCAGCCGCGGACAGCTTAATGAAAAACTGTTTTTT
>-|TRBJ2-2|TRBD2|TRBV28
CASSPKTSGREWEGRGAVF
TGTGCCAGCAGCCCTAAGACTAGCGGGAGGGAGTGGGAAGGCCGGGGAGCTGTTTTT
>-|TRBJ2-5|-|TRBV7-3
CASSLTGGGETQYF
TGTGCCAGCAGCTTAACTGGAGGGGGAGAGACCCAGTACTTC
>-|TRBJ2-5|-|TRBV7-6
CASSLGTARETQYF
TGTGCCAGCAGCTTAGGGACTGCCAGGGAGACCCAGTACTTC
>-|TRBJ1-2|-|TRBV27
CATIGQAGYTF
TGTGCCACCATAGGGCAGGCGGGCTACACCTTC
>medium-sized|TRBJ2-7|TRBD2|TRBV27
CASTRPPAGAYEQYF
TGTGCCAGCACCCGACCCCCAGCGGGGGCCTACGAGCAGTACTTC
>-|TRBJ2-7|-|TRBV9
CASSPGTDRHYEQYF
TGTGCCAGCAGCCCCGGGACGGACAGACACTACGAGCAGTACTTC
>medium-sized|TRBJ1-1|-|TRBV5-1
CASSLGVGTEAFF
TGCGCCAGCAGCTTGGGGGTGGGGACTGAAGCTTTCTTT
>-|TRBJ2-1|TRBD2|TRBV15
CATRGLAAYNEQFF
TGTGCCACGAGAGGACTAGCGGCCTACAATGAGCAGTTCTTC
>once|TRBJ2-1|TRBD2|TRBV6-5
CASTRTSGRNEQFF
TGTGCCAGCACCCGGACTAGCGGGCGCAATGAGCAGTTCTTC
>few|TRBJ1-5|TRBD1|TRBV19
CASTLSSRGRVGNQPQHF
TGTGCCAGTACCCTGTCGAGCAGGGGGCGCGTGGGCAATCAGCCCCAGCATTTT
>-|TRBJ2-2|-|TRBV19
CASMAGMGTGELFF
TGTGCCAGTATGGCAGGGATGGGCACCGGGGAGCTGTTTTTT
>few|TRBJ1-2|-|TRBV10-3
CAIERTRLGGYTF
TGTGCCATCGAAAGGACACGGCTGGGGGGCTACACCTTC
>-|TRBJ2-1|-|TRBV28
CASSLVGNEQFF
TGTGCCAGCAGTTTGGTAGGCAATGAGCAGTTCTTC
>once|TRBJ1-6|-|TRBV6-5
CASSYQGNSPLHF
TGTGCCAGCAGTTACCAGGGTAATTCACCCCTCCACTTT
>-|TRBJ1-1|-|TRBV28
CASSLGYSEAFF
TGTGCCAGCAGTTTAGGCTACAGCGAAGCTTTCTTT
>-|TRBJ2-2|-|TRBV7-3
CASSPRTALNTGELFF
TGTGCCAGCAGCCCTCGGACAGCCTTGAACACCGGGGAGCTGTTTTTT
>-|TRBJ2-7|TRBD2|TRBV6-5
CASSWTSDIYEQYF
TGTGCCAGCAGTTGGACTAGCGATATATACGAGCAGTACTTC
>-|TRBJ2-3|-|TRBV5-4
CASSYGQGGSDTQYF
TGTGCCAGCAGCTACGGACAGGGAGGGTCAGATACGCAGTATTTT
>-|TRBJ2-7|-|TRBV11-3
CASSFGQSYEQYF
TGTGCCAGCAGCTTCGGACAGTCCTACGAGCAGTACTTC
>-|TRBJ1-2|-|TRBV7-9
CASSSQGLAGYTF
TGTGCCAGCAGTTCCCAAGGACTGGCTGGCTACACCTTC
>few|TRBJ2-3|TRBD1|TRBV7-3
CASSSQGARGDTQYF
TGTGCCAGCAGCTCACAGGGGGCTCGGGGAGATACGCAGTATTTT
>few|TRBJ2-7|-|TRBV19
CASSPPEQYF
TGTGCCAGTAGCCCACCCGAGCAGTACTTC
>-|TRBJ2-7|TRBD1|TRBV28
CASNRGTNNEQYF
TGTGCCAGCAACAGGGGCACTAATAACGAGCAGTACTTC
>-|TRBJ2-7|TRBD1|TRBV7-3
CASSSTGGPYEQYF
TGTGCCAGCAGCTCGACAGGGGGCCCCTACGAGCAGTACTTC
>few|TRBJ1-5|-|TRBV5-4
CASSSPNQPQHF
TGTGCCAGCAGCTCCCCAAATCAGCCCCAGCATTTT
>-|TRBJ1-2|-|TRBV6-5
CAITPGDTRGYTF
TGTGCCATCACCCCGGGGGATACGAGGGGCTACACCTTC
>-|TRBJ2-1|-|TRBV7-2
CASSLAEVAEQFF
TGTGCCAGCAGCTTAGCGGAGGTAGCTGAGCAGTTCTTC
>-|TRBJ1-2|-|TRBV28
CASSLTRIGGYTF
TGTGCCAGCAGTTTGACAAGGATAGGTGGCTACACCTTC
>-|TRBJ2-7|TRBD1|TRBV19
CASSSGQGAYEQYF
TGTGCCAGTAGTTCGGGACAGGGAGCCTACGAGCAGTACTTC
>-|TRBJ2-1|TRBD2|TRBV5-5
CASSFSGSVDNEQFF
TGTGCCAGCAGTTTTAGCGGGAGTGTGGACAATGAGCAGTTCTTC
>few|TRBJ2-7|TRBD1|TRBV2
CASSGQGYNEQYF
TGTGCCAGCAGTGGACAGGGATACAACGAGCAGTACTTC
>-|TRBJ1-1|TRBD1|TRBV7-2
CASSLDRGTEAFF
TGTGCCAGCAGCCTCGACAGGGGGACTGAAGCTTTCTTT
>-|TRBJ2-2|-|TRBV5-1
CASSVEVGSGELFF
TGCGCCAGCAGCGTAGAGGTGGGGTCCGGGGAGCTGTTTTTT
>-|TRBJ1-1|-|TRBV6-6
CASSRTAMNTEAFF
TGTGCCAGCAGTAGGACGGCAATGAACACTGAAGCTTTCTTT
>-|TRBJ1-2|-|TRBV11-2
CASSRTDRNYGYTF
TGTGCCAGCAGCCGAACCGACAGGAACTATGGCTACACCTTC
>few|TRBJ2-7|TRBD2|TRBV10-3
CAISDLSAGGSSYEQYF
TGTGCCATCAGCGACCTCAGCGCGGGAGGAAGCTCCTACGAGCAGTACTTC
>-|TRBJ1-5|TRBD1|TRBV6-1
CASSEGTGWNQPQHF
TGTGCCAGCAGTGAAGGGACAGGGTGGAATCAGCCCCAGCATTTT
>-|TRBJ2-7|-|TRBV5-4
CASSARDISYEQYF
TGTGCCAGCAGCGCTCGGGACATCTCCTACGAGCAGTACTTC
>-|TRBJ1-5|-|TRBV6-5
CASGDSNQPQHF
TGTGCCAGCGGGGATAGCAATCAGCCCCAGCATTTT
>few|TRBJ2-4|TRBD2|TRBV5-1
CASSYLSGRAEGRNIQYF
TGCGCCAGCAGCTACCTTAGCGGGAGGGCCGAGGGTAGAAACATTCAGTACTTC
>-|TRBJ2-1|TRBD2|TRBV7-9
CASSLTSGSPYNEQFF
TGTGCCAGCAGCCTTACTAGCGGGAGCCCCTACAATGAGCAGTTCTTC
>-|TRBJ1-6|-|TRBV6-1
CASNRNRDINSPLHF
TGTGCCAGCAACCGGAACAGGGATATTAATTCACCCCTCCACTTT
>-|TRBJ2-5|TRBD1|TRBV5-1
CASTPTGEETQYF
TGCGCCAGCACCCCGACAGGGGAAGAGACCCAGTACTTC
>-|TRBJ2-3|-|TRBV5-1
CASSFLESTDTQYF
TGCGCCAGCAGCTTCTTAGAGAGCACAGATACGCAGTATTTT
>-|TRBJ2-4|-|TRBV28
CASSPPGTNIQYF
TGTGCCAGCAGTCCCCCCGGGACTAACATTCAGTACTTC
>-|TRBJ2-1|-|TRBV7-8
CASSHRTRVIYNEQFF
TGTGCCAGCAGCCATCGAACTAGGGTGATCTACAATGAGCAGTTCTTC
>-|TRBJ1-2|-|TRBV6-1
CASSERIANYSYTF
TGTGCCAGCAGTGAAAGAATAGCTAACTATAGCTACACCTTC
>-|TRBJ1-2|-|TRBV2
CASSELKGYGYTF
TGTGCCAGCAGTGAACTGAAGGGCTATGGCTACACCTTC
>-|TRBJ2-5|-|TRBV7-9
CASSFGEAMTQYF
TGTGCCAGCAGCTTTGGTGAGGCTATGACCCAGTACTTC